The clone carrying this TCR beta chain has a handful of counts. The antigen is undetermined. Sequenced material consisted of expressed TCRB transcripts (all of the isolated RNA was reverse transcribed). Sequencing was performed with immunoSEQ multiplex PCR; in TCRdb, only in-frame clones are kept and a portion is missing. Here the sample spans a few hundred thousand clones, roughly an eighth being singletons. The germline CDR1 and CDR2 sequences are SEHNR and FQNEAQ (reference sequence). The CDR3 runs to 13 residues. Trimming shortened V by 3 bases and J by 1 base, and 6 bases separated the two germline ends. This sample is drawn from a study of beta chain features in type 1 diabetes. Study-wide findings and caveats: All four CD4+ subsets of Type 1 diabetes patients contained TCRB CDR3s that were moderately but significantly shorter. In the patient group, naive, central memory and Treg TCRB repertoires seemed more alike than in the healthy donor group.

The sequenced material came from naive CD4+ T cells from blood. This chain uses TRBV7-9 with TRBJ1-1; no reliable D call. The receptor comes from a man aged 25 to 45 with type 1 diabetes. CDR3 residues: CASSFRENTEAFF. The CDR3 coding sequence is TGTGCCAGCAGCTTTCGGGAGAACACTGAAGCTTTCTTT.